This T cell receptor beta chain was documented in a study of beta chain features in type 1 diabetes. Study-level points and caveats: Shorter TCRB CDR3s, moderately but significantly so, were found in Type 1 diabetes patients in all four CD4+ subsets.

About this clone: The antigen is unknown.

Isolated RNA was reverse transcribed in full, so expressed TCRB transcripts were sequenced. Read counts averaged approximately 3.6 million for samples of naive, central memory and regulatory T cells. Data came from immunoSEQ multiplex PCR; TCRdb stores just in-frame clones and leaves some out. This table has approximately 600,000 clones, 9.5% to 15% appearing once. The V end was cut by 7 bases, the J end by 6 bases, with 21 bases between. The germline V gene encodes CDR1 SGHAT and CDR2 FQNNGV. The CDR3 covers 16 residues. The V gene is TRBV11-2, the J gene TRBJ2-2; D may be TRBD1 or TRBD2 (6 bases each). The sequencing sample was made of naive CD4+ T cells from blood. The sequence came from a man aged 30 to 45 with type 1 diabetes. The CDR3: CASTRLGGSGAGELFF. For the CDR3, the DNA is TGTGCCAGCACAAGACTCGGGGGCAGTGGGGCCGGGGAGCTGTTTTTT. Drawing the rest from reference TRBV11-2 and TRBJ2-2, the complete variable domain is EAGVAQSPRYKIIEKRQSVAFWCNPISGHATLYWYQQILGQGPKLLIQFQNNGVVDDSQLPKDRFSAERLKGVDSTLKIQPAKLEDSAVYLCASTRLGGSGAGELFFGEGSRLTVL.